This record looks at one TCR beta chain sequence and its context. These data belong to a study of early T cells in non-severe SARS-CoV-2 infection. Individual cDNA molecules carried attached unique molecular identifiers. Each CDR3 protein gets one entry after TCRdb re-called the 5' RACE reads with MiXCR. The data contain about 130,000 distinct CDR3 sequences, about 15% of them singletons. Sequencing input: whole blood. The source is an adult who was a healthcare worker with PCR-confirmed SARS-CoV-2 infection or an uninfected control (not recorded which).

As DNA, the CDR3 is TGCGCCAGCAGCCAAGTCGGGCCACGAGATACGCAGTATTTT. Protein: CASSQVGPRDTQYF. The chain uses TRBV4-1 and TRBJ2-3; D not certain. Trimming removed 1 base from V and 5 bases from J, with 10 bases in between. Looked up from germline, CDR1 is MGHRA and CDR2 is YSYEKL. The CDR3 contains 14 residues.